This T cell receptor (beta chain) was sequenced for a study of shared clonotypes between healthy human individuals. The CDR3 loop spans 16 amino acids. Germline CDR1 reads SGHDT; CDR2 reads YYEEEE. V was clipped by 4 bases and J by 4 bases, with 20 bases between them. Study-wide results and caveats: Among the subsets, naive ones generally showed larger estimated richness than memory ones. The study found lower generation probabilities in non-shared clonotypes than in those shared by all four donors.

As defined, naive CD8 cells were CD45RO-negative and positively selected for CCR7, with terminally differentiated effector memory CD45RA+ cells excluded. Every donor was a Caucasian adult from Nashville, Tennessee. As regards this clone: The antigen remains unidentified.

Deep was the level used in running the assay. Here immunoSEQ multiplex PCR was the method, and the copy in TCRdb shows in-frame clones only, minus some. The data show just over 2,000,000 clones, with about 95% seen just once and 1.1% held by the top ten. The sequence came from a man aged 18 to 29 in good health. V gene TRBV5-6 combines with J gene TRBJ1-1; D perhaps matches TRBD1 (5 bases). The sample comprised naive CD8+ T cells sorted from blood. This CDR3 is CASSPGGWSGSTEAFF. CDR3 nucleotide sequence: TGTGCCAGCAGCCCGGGTGGTTGGTCAGGGAGCACTGAAGCTTTCTTT.